A selection of T cell receptor beta chains follows, all from one sample in a study of response to subunit inactivated influenza vaccine. TCRdb fed the RT-PCR reads into MiXCR, producing one record per CDR3 protein. The sample carries roughly 700,000 distinct CDR3 sequences, approximately 15% recorded once. Sequencing was performed on PBMCs from blood, taken roughly 2 weeks before vaccination. Every receptor here comes from a man over 45 who received an inactivated influenza vaccine. Each CDR3 is given with its conserved first and last residue. Part of the rows lack a size; the others show once, few, many or a class for expanded clones.

J gene	clone size	V gene	CDR3 protein
TRBJ2-2	-	TRBV25-1	CASSVALAGSGELFF
TRBJ2-7	-	TRBV6-1	CASSVPTGGSYEQYF
TRBJ2-5	few	TRBV6-4	CASSRRVGTSGEGYQETQYF
TRBJ2-2	few	TRBV19	CASTEVSNTGELFF
TRBJ1-3	few	TRBV10-2	CASSEKSSGNTIYF
TRBJ2-5	-	TRBV15	CATSRFGQPSQETQYF
TRBJ2-1	-	TRBV12-3/TRBV12-4	CASSPLRGDYNEQFF
TRBJ2-1	few	TRBV4-2	CASSQDGGAHEQFF
TRBJ1-3	-	TRBV11-2	CASSLSGVSGNTIYF
TRBJ1-6	few	TRBV7-2	CASSLGGPSPLHF
TRBJ2-1	few	TRBV12-5	CASGLATRAGAYNEQFF
TRBJ2-3	-	TRBV28	CASSLVPGSGTDTQYF
TRBJ1-2	-	TRBV5-1	CASSLERNYGYTF
TRBJ2-2	-	TRBV5-1	CASSFGQGHGTGELFF
TRBJ2-7	many	TRBV28	CASSFHRAEGEQYF
TRBJ2-1	few	TRBV29-1	CSVPPLAGVRNEQFF
TRBJ2-1	many	TRBV7-3	CASSLNLGGIKFF
TRBJ1-5	few	TRBV12-3/TRBV12-4	CASSFLGGGNQPQHF
TRBJ2-3	few	TRBV10-3	CAISPGRADTQYF
TRBJ1-5	many	TRBV12-3/TRBV12-4	CASSPTGQGFGQPQHF
TRBJ1-1	-	TRBV4-2	CASSPGVVDTEAFF
TRBJ2-7	-	TRBV28	CASSLFGGFGGRSIEQYF
TRBJ2-1	-	TRBV12-3/TRBV12-4	CASTKGTSVGHEQFF
TRBJ2-1	many	TRBV20-1	CSAKTGNAYNEQFF
TRBJ2-1	many	TRBV28	CASSLTLAGMSYNEQFF
TRBJ2-7	many	TRBV4-2	CASSQVDTSAYEQYF
TRBJ2-4	-	TRBV5-1	CASMGEAKNIQYF
TRBJ2-1	few	TRBV15	CATSREAGMTYNEQFF
TRBJ2-7	-	TRBV6-5	CASSYPVEHAYEQYF
TRBJ2-5	few	TRBV21-1	CASSHPLPDSQETQYF
TRBJ1-2	many	TRBV29-1	CSVVGGDYGYTF
TRBJ2-2	-	TRBV7-9	CASNLLGYTGELFF
TRBJ2-6	-	TRBV12-3/TRBV12-4	CASSQYSGANVLTF
TRBJ2-1	-	TRBV4-2	CASSQVRRGSSYNEQFF
TRBJ1-2	-	TRBV7-6	CASSPDTRGGYTF
TRBJ2-5	many	TRBV18	CASSPSQGFWGQETQYF
TRBJ1-3	few	TRBV14	CASSQDLGRGFGNTIYF
TRBJ1-1	-	TRBV10-3	CAIGGYTEAFF
TRBJ2-5	-	TRBV20-1	CSARERDGTKETQYF
TRBJ2-1	-	TRBV6-1	CASRGNYRNEQFF
TRBJ2-2	few	TRBV9	CASSGQGAYTGELFF
TRBJ1-2	-	TRBV4-3	CASSRTAAGESYYGYTF
TRBJ2-7	-	TRBV7-2	CASRPGGNVFYEQYF
TRBJ2-1	-	TRBV28	CATLGGDEQFF
TRBJ2-5	many	TRBV7-2	CASSLESSGRETQYF
TRBJ2-3	-	TRBV9	CASSANFQGLSDTQYF
TRBJ2-5	many	TRBV28	CASGVSAGGKETQYF
TRBJ2-5	-	TRBV29-1	CSVEGGLAGAGMGETQYF
TRBJ2-5	-	TRBV20-1	CSARLTSGRPETQYF
TRBJ1-4	-	TRBV12-3/TRBV12-4	CASSWTGATNEKLFF
TRBJ2-2	few	TRBV7-8	CASSFSYSGELFF
TRBJ1-5	few	TRBV20-1	CSASHGVISNQPQHF
TRBJ2-2	many	TRBV28	CASRPVERGGTGELFF
TRBJ2-7	-	TRBV2	CASSEHRGLEQYF